Below, 11 T cell receptor beta chains from the same sample are listed, as sequenced in a study of blood T cell repertoires in COVID-19. Repertoires were generated with immunoSEQ multiplex PCR, while TCRdb's copy carries only in-frame clones and drops some. Among about 120,000 clones, approximately 83% were seen once, and the ten largest hold 12%. Source material: peripheral blood. These receptor sequences come from a man aged 55-75 years with acute or convalescent COVID-19.

This clone was recorded only once. J is TRBJ1-1 and V is TRBV7-6; D is unresolved. This CDR3 has 13 amino acids. V lost 4 bases and J 1 base, leaving 7 bases between the germline ends. Germline loops: CDR1 SGHVS, CDR2 FNYEAQ. CDR3 sequence (DNA): TGTGCCAGCAGCTGGGCAGCGAACACTGAAGCTTTCTTT. Translating it yields CASSWAANTEAFF.

The chain employs TRBV30 and TRBJ1-5, with a possible D match to TRBD1 (6 bases). V shed 5 bases and J shed 7 bases, with 12 bases lying between them. Looked up from germline, CDR1 is GTSNPN and CDR2 is SVGIG (reference sequence). This CDR3 region has 12 residues. The CDR3 DNA reads TGTGCCTGGGCTATTGGGGGCCAGCCCCAGCATTTT. It codes for CAWAIGGQPQHF.

The V and J genes are TRBV12-3 or TRBV12-4 and TRBJ2-1, with D unresolved. The length of the CDR3 is 13 residues. Trimming cost V 6 bases and J 6 bases, with 12 bases left between them. The CDR3 here is CASRAPQSNEQFF. The CDR3 coding sequence is TGTGCCAGCAGGGCCCCACAGTCCAATGAGCAGTTCTTC.

There are a few counts of this clone. The CDR3 DNA reads as TGCGCCAGCAATGTAGGGGATAATGAAAAACTGTTTTTT. It codes for CASNVGDNEKLFF. This chain uses TRBV5-1 with TRBJ1-4, with D maybe TRBD1 (5 bases). Germline assignment: CDR1 SGHRS and CDR2 YFSETQ. There are 13 residues in the CDR3. Trimming removed 6 bases from V and 4 bases from J, with 10 bases in between.

This clone showed up just a few times. The CDR3 loop is CASSLRPTSGEQFF. CDR3 coding DNA: TGTGCCAGCAGCTTAAGACCTACTAGTGGTGAGCAGTTCTTC. The rearrangement links TRBV7-3 to TRBJ2-1; D may be TRBD2 (5 bases). V lost 1 base, J lost 9 bases, and 13 bases lay in between. Per the germline V gene, CDR1 is SGHTA and CDR2 is FQGTGA. This CDR3 spans 14 amino acids.

This chain uses TRBV2 with TRBJ1-2, with TRBD1 matching over 8 bases. CDR1 is SNHLY, CDR2 FYNNEI, per germline. There are 15 residues in the CDR3. Trimming at V came to 6 bases and at J to 3 bases, leaving 9 bases not matched to a gene. The chain's CDR3 is CASRLQTGGDYGYTF. The CDR3 nucleotides are TGTGCCAGCAGACTCCAAACAGGGGGGGACTATGGCTACACCTTC.

V and J are TRBV27 and TRBJ1-5; a weak D match, TRBD1 (6 bases). V lost 6 bases to trimming and J lost 7 bases, with 16 bases between them. In germline, CDR1 is MNHEY, CDR2 SMNVEV (reference sequence). The CDR3 totals 14 residues. For the CDR3, the DNA is TGTGCCAGCAGCAGCAGGGGAAGGAGGCAGCCCCAGCATTTT. Protein sequence: CASSSRGRRQPQHF.

The chain joins TRBV7-3 to TRBJ2-2, with 8 bases lining up with TRBD1. V was clipped by 5 bases and J by 5 bases; unmatched bases: 7. Germline assignment: CDR1 SGHTA and CDR2 FQGTGA. This CDR3 is built from 15 residues. The CDR3 nucleotides read TGTGCCAGCAGCCCCCAGGGGGCGGGGACCGGGGAGCTGTTTTTT. This translates into CASSPQGAGTGELFF.

The rearrangement uses TRBV24-1 and TRBJ2-2; D may be TRBD1 (6 bases). The V gene's germline CDR1 is KGHDR and CDR2 SFDVKD. V gave up 1 base and J gave up 2 bases, with 16 bases separating them. The CDR3 has 18 residues. The CDR3 DNA reads TGTGCCACCAGTGATTTTAGGGGGACCGTCGATAACACCGGGGAGCTGTTTTTT. Protein sequence: CATSDFRGTVDNTGELFF.

The chain employs TRBV18 and TRBJ2-6; D remains ambiguous. In germline, CDR1 is KGHSH, CDR2 LQKENI. The length of the CDR3 is 15 residues. Trimming shortened V by 0 bases and J by 1 base, and 4 bases separated the two germline ends. The CDR3 nucleotides are TGTGCCAGCTCACCACCCCTGTCTGGGGCCAACGTCCTGACTTTC. Its protein is CASSPPLSGANVLTF.

The CDR3, as DNA: TGTGCCAGCAGCTTAATGGGGACAGGGGGCACAGATACGCAGTATTTT. Protein: CASSLMGTGGTDTQYF. The chain has TRBV7-3 and TRBJ2-3, with 10 bases matching TRBD1. The length of the CDR3 is 16 residues. J lost 1 base, V lost 1 base, and 2 bases had no gene match. Germline CDR1 is SGHTA and CDR2 is FQGTGA.